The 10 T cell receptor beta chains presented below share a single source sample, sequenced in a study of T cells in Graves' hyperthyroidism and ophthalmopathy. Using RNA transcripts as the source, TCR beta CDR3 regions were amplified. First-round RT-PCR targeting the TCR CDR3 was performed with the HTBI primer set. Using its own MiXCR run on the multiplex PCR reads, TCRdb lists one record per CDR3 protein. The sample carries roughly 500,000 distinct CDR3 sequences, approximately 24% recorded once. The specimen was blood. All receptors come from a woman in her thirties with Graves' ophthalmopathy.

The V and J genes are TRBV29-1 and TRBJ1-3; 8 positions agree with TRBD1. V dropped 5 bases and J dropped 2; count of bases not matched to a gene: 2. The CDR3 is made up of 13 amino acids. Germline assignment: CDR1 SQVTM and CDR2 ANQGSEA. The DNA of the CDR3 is TGCAGCGTTTGGGACAGGACTGGAAACACCATATATTTT. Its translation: CSVWDRTGNTIYF.

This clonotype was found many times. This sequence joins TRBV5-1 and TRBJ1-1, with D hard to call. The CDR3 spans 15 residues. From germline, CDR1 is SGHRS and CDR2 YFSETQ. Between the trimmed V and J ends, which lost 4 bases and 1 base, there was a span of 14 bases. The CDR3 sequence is CASSPRSGGNTEAFF. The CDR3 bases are TGCGCCAGCAGCCCCCGCTCAGGCGGGAACACTGAAGCTTTCTTT. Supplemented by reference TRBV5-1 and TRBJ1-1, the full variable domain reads KAGVTQTPRYLIKTRGQQVTLSCSPISGHRSVSWYQQTPGQGLQFLFEYFSETQRNKGNFPGRFSGRQFSNSRSEMNVSTLELGDSALYLCASSPRSGGNTEAFFGQGTRLTVV.

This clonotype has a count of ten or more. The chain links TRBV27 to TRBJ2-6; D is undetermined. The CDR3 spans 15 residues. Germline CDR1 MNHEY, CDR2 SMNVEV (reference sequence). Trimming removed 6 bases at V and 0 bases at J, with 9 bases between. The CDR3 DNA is TGTGCCAGCAGAGACATTAGCTCTGGGGCCAACGTCCTGACTTTC. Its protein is CASRDISSGANVLTF. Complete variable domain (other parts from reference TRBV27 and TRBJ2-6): EAQVTQNPRYLITVTGKKLTVTCSQNMNHEYMSWYRQDPGLGLRQIYYSMNVEVTDKGDVPEGYKVSRKEKRNFPLILESPSPNQTSLYFCASRDISSGANVLTFGAGSRLTVL.

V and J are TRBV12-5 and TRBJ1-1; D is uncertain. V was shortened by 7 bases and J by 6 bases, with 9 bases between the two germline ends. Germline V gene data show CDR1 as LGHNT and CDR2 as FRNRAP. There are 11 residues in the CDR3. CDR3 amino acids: CASATVAEAFF. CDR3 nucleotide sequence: TGTGCTAGTGCAACGGTTGCTGAAGCTTTCTTT.

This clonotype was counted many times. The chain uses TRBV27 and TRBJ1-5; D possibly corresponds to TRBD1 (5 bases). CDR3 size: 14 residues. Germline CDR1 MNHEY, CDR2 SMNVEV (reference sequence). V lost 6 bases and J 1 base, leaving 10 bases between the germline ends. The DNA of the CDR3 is TGTGCCAGCAGAACTGAGGGGAGCAATCAGCCCCAGCATTTT. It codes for CASRTEGSNQPQHF.

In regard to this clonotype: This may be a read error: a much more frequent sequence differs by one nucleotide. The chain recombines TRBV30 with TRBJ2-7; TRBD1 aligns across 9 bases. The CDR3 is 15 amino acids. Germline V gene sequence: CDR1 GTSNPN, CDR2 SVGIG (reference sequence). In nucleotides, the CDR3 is TGTGCCCGGAGTCGAGGACAGGGGCTGAGCGACGAGCAGTACTTC. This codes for CARSRGQGLSDEQYF.

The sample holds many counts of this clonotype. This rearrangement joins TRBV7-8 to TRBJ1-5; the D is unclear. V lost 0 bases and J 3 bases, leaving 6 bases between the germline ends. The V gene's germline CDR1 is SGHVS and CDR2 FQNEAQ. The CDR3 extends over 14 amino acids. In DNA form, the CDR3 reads TGTGCCAGCAGCTTAGCATCCCACAATCAGCCCCAGCATTTT. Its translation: CASSLASHNQPQHF. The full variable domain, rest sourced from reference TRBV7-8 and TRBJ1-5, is GAGVSQSPRYKVAKRGQDVALRCDPISGHVSLFWYQQALGQGPEFLTYFQNEAQLDKSGLPSDRFFAERPEGSVSTLKIQRTQQEDSAVYLCASSLASHNQPQHFGDGTRLSIL.

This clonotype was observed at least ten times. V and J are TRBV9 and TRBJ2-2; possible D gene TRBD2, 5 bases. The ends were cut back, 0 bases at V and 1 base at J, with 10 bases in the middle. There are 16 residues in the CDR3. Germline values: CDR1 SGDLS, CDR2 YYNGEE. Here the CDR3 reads CASSVAEAGNTGELFF. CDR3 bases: TGTGCCAGCAGCGTAGCGGAGGCAGGGAACACCGGGGAGCTGTTTTTT. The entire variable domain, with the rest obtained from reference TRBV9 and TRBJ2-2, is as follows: DSGVTQTPKHLITATGQRVTLRCSPRSGDLSVYWYQQSLDQGLQFLIQYYNGEERAKGNILERFSAQQFPDLHSELNLSSLELGDSALYFCASSVAEAGNTGELFFGEGSRLTVL.

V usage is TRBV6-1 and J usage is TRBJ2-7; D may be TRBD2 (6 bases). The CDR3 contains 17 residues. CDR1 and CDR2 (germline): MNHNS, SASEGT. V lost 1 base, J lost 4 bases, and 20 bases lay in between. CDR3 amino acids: CASSEVIQLLAAYEQYF. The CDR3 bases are TGTGCCAGCAGTGAAGTCATACAACTGTTAGCGGCTTACGAGCAGTACTTC.

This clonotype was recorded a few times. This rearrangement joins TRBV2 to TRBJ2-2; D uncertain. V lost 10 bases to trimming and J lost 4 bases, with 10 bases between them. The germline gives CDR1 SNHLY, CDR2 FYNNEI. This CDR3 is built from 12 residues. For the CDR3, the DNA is TGTGCCACGTCCCGCGGCACCGGGGAGCTGTTTTTT. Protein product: CATSRGTGELFF.